This TCR beta chain was sequenced in a study of cytomegalovirus exposure and HLA in healthy donors. Study-level results: In an earlier analysis, in around 590 donors, most V segments appeared productive either ~90% or ~30% of the time. Published work reported that the classifier diagnosed cytomegalovirus status with high specificity and sensitivity. The study listed under 200 cytomegalovirus-associated TCR beta chains.

This clone was found once. Antigen unknown. The V end lost 3 bases, the J end lost 3 bases, and 15 bases lay between the germline ends. CDR3 length equals 15 residues. Germline CDR1 reads SNHLY; CDR2 reads FYNNEI. The PCR ran on 60 Vbeta and 13 Jbeta primers. The data were produced by immunoSEQ multiplex PCR, yet TCRdb's version contains in-frame clones alone and is incomplete. This table holds under 200,000 clones, roughly 85% found once. This TCR came from a man younger than 30 in good health and CMV-seropositive. The specimen sequenced was PBMCs. The chain has TRBV2 and TRBJ2-7; D possibly corresponds to TRBD1 (6 bases). The CDR3 sequence is CASSEVGDNDYEQYF. Here the CDR3 DNA reads TGTGCCAGCAGTGAGGTTGGGGACAATGACTACGAGCAGTACTTC.